This T cell receptor beta chain was obtained from a study of T cell repertoires in breast cancer. Unpaired genes were suppressed by blocking oligonucleotides during a second nested PCR. TCRdb reprocessed the emulsion pairing reads via MiXCR and lists one record per CDR3 protein. The sample holds around 500 distinct CDR3 sequences, roughly 31% seen once. The V end lost 1 base, the J end lost 6 bases, and 5 bases lay between the germline ends. CDR1 is LGHNA, CDR2 YNFKEQ, per germline. The CDR3 consists of 12 residues. Primers covering all TCR V genes were used in emulsion RT-PCR on CD8+ T cells. This clonotype was counted ten times or more.

The receptor was isolated from a pool of human donors with breast cancer or a healthy control (not recorded which). Sequencing was done on a sample of CD8+ T cells. The rearrangement links TRBV4-2 to TRBJ2-3; unclear D gene. DNA of the CDR3: TGTGCCAGCAGCCAAGGGCGGGATACGCAGTATTTT. As protein: CASSQGRDTQYF.